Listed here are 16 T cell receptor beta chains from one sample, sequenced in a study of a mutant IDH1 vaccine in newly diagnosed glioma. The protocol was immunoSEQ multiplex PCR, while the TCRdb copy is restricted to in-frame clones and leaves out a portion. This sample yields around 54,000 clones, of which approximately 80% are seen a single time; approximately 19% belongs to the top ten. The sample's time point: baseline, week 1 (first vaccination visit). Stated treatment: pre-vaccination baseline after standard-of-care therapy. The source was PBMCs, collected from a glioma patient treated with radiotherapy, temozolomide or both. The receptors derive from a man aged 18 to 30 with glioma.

The CDR3 coding sequence is TGTGCAAGTCCCAGCTTAATACTACAGTTGAACACCGGGGAGCTGTTTTTT. The encoded protein is CASPSLILQLNTGELFF. The chain joins TRBV12-2 to TRBJ2-2. TRBV12-2 is marked as a pseudogene. The length of the CDR3 is 17 residues.

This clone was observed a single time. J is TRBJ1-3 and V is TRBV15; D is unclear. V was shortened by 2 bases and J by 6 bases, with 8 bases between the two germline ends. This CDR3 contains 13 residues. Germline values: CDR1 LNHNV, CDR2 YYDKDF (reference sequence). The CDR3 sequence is CATSRTGVNTIYF. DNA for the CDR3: TGTGCCACCAGCAGAACCGGTGTAAACACCATATATTTT.

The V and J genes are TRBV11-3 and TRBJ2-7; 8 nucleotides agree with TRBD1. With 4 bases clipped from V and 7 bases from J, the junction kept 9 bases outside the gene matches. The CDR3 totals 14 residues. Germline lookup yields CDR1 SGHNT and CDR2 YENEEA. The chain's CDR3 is CASSSDRGVGEQYF. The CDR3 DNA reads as TGTGCCAGCAGCTCCGACAGGGGAGTGGGGGAGCAGTACTTC. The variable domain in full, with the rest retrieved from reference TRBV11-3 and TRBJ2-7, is EAGVVQSPRYKIIEKKQPVAFWCNPISGHNTLYWYLQNLGQGPELLIRYENEEAVDDSQLPKDRFSAERLKGVDSTLKIQPAELGDSAVYLCASSSDRGVGEQYFGPGTRLTVT.

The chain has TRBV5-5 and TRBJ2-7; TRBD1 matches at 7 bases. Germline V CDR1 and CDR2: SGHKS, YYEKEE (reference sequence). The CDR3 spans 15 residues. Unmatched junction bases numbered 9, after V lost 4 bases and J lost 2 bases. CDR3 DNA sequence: TGTGCCAGCAGCACTTCTGGGACAGACACCTACGAGCAGTACTTC. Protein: CASSTSGTDTYEQYF.

The CDR3 bases are TGTGCCAGCAGCTACACAACCTACAGGGAGAACACCGGGGAGCTGTTTTTT. It codes for CASSYTTYRENTGELFF. The chain employs TRBV9 and TRBJ2-2, with a weak D call TRBD1 (6 bases). Germline V CDR1 and CDR2: SGDLS, YYNGEE. This CDR3 spans 17 amino acids. Deletions cut 4 bases from V and 1 base from J, with 17 bases between.

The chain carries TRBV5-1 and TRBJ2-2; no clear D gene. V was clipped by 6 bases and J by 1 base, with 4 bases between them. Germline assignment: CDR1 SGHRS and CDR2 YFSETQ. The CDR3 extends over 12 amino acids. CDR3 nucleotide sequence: TGCGCCAGCACACGGAACACCGGGGAGCTGTTTTTT. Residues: CASTRNTGELFF.

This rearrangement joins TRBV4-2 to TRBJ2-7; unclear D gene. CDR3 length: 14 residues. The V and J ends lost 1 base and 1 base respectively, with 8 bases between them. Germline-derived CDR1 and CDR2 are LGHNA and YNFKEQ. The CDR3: CASSQAGRSYEQYF. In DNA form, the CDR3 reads TGTGCCAGCAGCCAAGCGGGCAGATCCTACGAGCAGTACTTC.

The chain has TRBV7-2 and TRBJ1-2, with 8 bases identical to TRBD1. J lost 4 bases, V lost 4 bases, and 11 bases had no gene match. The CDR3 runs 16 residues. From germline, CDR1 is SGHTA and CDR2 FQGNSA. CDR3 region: CASSYRQGHAGYGYTF. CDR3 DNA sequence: TGTGCCAGCAGCTATCGACAGGGGCACGCCGGCTATGGCTACACCTTC.

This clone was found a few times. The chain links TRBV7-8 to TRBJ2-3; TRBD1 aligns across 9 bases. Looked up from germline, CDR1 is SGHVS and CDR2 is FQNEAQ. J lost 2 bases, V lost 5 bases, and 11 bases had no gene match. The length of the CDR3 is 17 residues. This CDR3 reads CASSQRTGTGTTDTQYF. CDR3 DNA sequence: TGTGCCAGCAGCCAGAGAACCGGGACAGGGACCACAGATACGCAGTATTTT.

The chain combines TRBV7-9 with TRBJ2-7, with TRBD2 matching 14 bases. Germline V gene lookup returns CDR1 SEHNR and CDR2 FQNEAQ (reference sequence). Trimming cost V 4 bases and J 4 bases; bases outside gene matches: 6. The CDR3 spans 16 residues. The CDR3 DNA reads TGTGCCAGCAGCTACGGACTAGCGGGAGGTTTTTACGAGCAGTACTTC. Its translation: CASSYGLAGGFYEQYF.

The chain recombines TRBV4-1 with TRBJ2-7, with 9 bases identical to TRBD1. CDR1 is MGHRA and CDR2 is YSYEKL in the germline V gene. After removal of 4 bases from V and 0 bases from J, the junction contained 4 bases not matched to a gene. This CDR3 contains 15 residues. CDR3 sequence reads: CASSRGQGGSYEQYF. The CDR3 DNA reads TGCGCCAGCAGCCGGGGACAGGGAGGCTCCTACGAGCAGTACTTC.

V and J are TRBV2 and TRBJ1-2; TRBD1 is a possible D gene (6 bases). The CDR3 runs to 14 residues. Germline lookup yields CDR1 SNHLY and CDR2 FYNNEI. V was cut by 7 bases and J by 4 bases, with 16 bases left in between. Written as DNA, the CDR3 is TGTGCCAGCAAGCTAGACCACAGGGCCTATGGCTACACCTTC. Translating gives CASKLDHRAYGYTF.

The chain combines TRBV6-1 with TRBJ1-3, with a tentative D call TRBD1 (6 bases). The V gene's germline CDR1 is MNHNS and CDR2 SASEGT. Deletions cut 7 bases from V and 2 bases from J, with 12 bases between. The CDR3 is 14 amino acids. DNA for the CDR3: TGTGCCAGCAACCCGAGGGGGACTGGAAACACCATATATTTT. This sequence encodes CASNPRGTGNTIYF.

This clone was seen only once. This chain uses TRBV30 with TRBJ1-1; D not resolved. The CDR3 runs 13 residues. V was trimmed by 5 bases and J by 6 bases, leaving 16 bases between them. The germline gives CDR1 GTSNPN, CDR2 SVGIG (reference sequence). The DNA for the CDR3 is TGTGCCTGGGGCCTGTCGAAAGCCGCTGAAGCTTTCTTT. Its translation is CAWGLSKAAEAFF.

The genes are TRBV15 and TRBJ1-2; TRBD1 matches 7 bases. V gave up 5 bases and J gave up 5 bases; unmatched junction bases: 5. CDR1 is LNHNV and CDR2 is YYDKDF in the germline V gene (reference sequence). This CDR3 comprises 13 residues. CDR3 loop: CATSSGQNYGYTF. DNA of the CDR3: TGTGCCACCAGCTCGGGACAGAATTATGGCTACACCTTC.

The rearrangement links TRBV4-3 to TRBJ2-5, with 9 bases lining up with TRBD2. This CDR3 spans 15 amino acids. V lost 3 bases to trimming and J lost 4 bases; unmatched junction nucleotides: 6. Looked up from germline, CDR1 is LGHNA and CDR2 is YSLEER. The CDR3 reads CASSHGGGALETQYF. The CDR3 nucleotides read TGCGCCAGCAGCCATGGCGGGGGGGCTCTAGAGACCCAGTACTTC.